This TCR beta chain emerged from a study of T cells expressing NK-cell markers. As concerns this clonotype: Its antigen is currently unknown.

Findings of the study overall: Certain NKG2C+ T cell clones were expanded, and their HCMV specificity remained unclear. Topping the CD3+CD56-NKG2C+ fraction as well were these clonotypes, in a few donors.

Germline V gene lookup returns CDR1 SQVTM and CDR2 ANQGSEA. CDR3 size: 14 residues. One entry per CDR3 protein, without DNA, is what TCRdb gives after re-calling the 5' RACE reads. The specimen's table records over 100,000 distinct CDR3 sequences. Specimen: blood T cells: a sorted CD56 or NKG2C T cell subset, CD4+ or CD8+ T cells, or bulk PBMC T cells (not recorded which). The receptor's source is a woman aged 18 to 69 in good health. The V gene is TRBV29-1, the J gene TRBJ1-1; TCRdb lists TRBD1, though no DNA is available to test this call. The CDR3 sequence is CSTPGTPMNTEAFF.